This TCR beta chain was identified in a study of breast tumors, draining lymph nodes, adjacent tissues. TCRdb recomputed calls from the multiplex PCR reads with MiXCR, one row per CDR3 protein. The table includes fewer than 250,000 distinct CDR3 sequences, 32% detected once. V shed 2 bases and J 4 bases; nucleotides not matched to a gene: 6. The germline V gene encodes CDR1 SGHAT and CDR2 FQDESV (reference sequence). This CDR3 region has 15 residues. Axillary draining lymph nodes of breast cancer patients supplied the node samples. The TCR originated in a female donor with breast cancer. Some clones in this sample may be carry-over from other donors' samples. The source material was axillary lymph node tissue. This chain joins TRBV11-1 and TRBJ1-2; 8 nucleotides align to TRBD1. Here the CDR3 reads CASSLTDRVGYGYTF. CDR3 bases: TGTGCCAGCAGCTTAACGGACAGGGTGGGCTATGGCTACACCTTC.